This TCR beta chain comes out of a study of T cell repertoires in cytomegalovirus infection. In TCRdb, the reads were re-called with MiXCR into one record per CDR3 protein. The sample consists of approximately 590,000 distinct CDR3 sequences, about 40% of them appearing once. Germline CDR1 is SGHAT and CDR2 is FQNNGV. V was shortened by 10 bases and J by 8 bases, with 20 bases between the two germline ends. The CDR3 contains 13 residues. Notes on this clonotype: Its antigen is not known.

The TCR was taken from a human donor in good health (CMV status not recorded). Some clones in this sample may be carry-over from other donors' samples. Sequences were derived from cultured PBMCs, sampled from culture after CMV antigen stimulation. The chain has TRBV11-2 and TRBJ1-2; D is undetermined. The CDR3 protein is CANVGRGEGGYTF. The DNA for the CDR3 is TGTGCCAACGTCGGGCGGGGTGAGGGAGGCTACACCTTC. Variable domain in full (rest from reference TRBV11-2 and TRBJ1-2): EAGVAQSPRYKIIEKRQSVAFWCNPISGHATLYWYQQILGQGPKLLIQFQNNGVVDDSQLPKDRFSAERLKGVDSTLKIQPAKLEDSAVYLCANVGRGEGGYTFGSGTRLTVV.